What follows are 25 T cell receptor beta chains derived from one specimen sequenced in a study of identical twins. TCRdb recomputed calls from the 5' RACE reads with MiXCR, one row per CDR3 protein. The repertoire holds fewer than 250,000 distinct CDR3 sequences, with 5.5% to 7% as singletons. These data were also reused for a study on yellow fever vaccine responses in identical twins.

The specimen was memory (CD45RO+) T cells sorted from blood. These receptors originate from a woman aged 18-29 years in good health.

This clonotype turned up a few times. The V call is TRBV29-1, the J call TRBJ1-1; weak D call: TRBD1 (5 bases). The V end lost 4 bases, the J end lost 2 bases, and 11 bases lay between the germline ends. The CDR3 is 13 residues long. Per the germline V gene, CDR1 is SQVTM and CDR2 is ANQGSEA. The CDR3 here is CSVVVQANTEAFF. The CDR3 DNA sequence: TGCAGCGTTGTCGTACAGGCTAACACTGAAGCTTTCTTT.

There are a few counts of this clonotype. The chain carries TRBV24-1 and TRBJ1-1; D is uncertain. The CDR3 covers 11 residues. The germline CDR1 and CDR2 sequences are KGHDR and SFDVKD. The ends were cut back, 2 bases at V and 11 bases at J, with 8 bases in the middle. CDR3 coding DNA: TGTGCCACCAGTGATTATAGAGAGGCTTTCTTT. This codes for CATSDYREAFF.

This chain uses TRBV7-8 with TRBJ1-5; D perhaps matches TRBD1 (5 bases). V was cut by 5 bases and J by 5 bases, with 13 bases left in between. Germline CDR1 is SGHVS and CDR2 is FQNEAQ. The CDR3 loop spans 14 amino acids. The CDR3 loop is CASSPGSGYQPQHF. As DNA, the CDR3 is TGTGCCAGCAGCCCTGGTTCAGGGTATCAGCCCCAGCATTTT.

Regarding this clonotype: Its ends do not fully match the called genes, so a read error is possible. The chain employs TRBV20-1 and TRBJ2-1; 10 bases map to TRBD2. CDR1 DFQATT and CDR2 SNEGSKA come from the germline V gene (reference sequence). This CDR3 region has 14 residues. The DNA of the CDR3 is TGCAGTGCGAGAGCGGGAGGGCCGGGTAATGAGCAGTTCTTC. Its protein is CSARAGGPGNEQFF.

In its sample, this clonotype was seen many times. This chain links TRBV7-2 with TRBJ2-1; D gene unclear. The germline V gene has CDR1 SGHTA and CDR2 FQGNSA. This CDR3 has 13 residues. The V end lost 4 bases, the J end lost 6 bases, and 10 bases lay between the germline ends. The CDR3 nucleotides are TGTGCCAGCAGCTCCTATCTTTCCAATGAGCAGTTCTTC. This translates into CASSSYLSNEQFF.

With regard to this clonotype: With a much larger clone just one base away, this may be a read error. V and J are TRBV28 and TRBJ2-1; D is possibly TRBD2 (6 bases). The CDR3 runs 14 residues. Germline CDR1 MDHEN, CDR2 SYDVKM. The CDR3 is CASSLIGGTYEQLF. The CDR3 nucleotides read TGTGCCAGCAGTTTAATTGGAGGGACCTATGAGCAGCTCTTC.

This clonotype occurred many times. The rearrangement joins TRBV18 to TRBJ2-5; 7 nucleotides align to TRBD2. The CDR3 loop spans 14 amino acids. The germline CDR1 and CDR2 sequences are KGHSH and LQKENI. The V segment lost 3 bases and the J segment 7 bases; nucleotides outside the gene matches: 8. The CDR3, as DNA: TGTGCCAGCTCACCGAGCCCCTGGGAGGGGACCCAGTACTTC. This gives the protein CASSPSPWEGTQYF.

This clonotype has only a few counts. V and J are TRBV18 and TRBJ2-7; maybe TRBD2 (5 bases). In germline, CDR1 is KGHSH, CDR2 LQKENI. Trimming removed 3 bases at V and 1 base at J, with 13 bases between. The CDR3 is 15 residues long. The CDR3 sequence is CASSPGESESYEQYF. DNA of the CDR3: TGTGCCAGCTCACCGGGAGAGAGCGAGTCCTACGAGCAGTACTTC.

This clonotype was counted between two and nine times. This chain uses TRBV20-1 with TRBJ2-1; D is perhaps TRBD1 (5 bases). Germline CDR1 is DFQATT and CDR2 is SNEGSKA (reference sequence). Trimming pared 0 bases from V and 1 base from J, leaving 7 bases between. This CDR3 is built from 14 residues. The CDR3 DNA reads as TGCAGTGCTAGAGACAGGGTGTCCTACAATGAGCAGTTCTTC. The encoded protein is CSARDRVSYNEQFF.

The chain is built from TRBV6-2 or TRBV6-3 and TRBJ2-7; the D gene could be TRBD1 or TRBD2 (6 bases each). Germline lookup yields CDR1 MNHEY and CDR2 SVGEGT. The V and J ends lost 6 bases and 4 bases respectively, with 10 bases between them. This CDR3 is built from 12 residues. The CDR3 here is CASRGGGYEQYV. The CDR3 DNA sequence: TGTGCCAGCAGGGGGGGCGGTTACGAGCAGTACGTC.

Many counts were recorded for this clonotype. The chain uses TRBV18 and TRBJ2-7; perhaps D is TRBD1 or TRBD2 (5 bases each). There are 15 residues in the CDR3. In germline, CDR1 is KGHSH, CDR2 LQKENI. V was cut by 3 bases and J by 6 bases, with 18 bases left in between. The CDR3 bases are TGTGCCAGCTCACCCGCCGGGACGGAAAGGGTCGAGCAGTACTTC. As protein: CASSPAGTERVEQYF.

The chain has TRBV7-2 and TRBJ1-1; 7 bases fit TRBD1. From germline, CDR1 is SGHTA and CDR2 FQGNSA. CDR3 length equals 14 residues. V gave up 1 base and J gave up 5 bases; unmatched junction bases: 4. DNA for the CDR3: TGTGCCAGCAGCTTAGACCCAGGGGGAACTGAAGCTTTCTTT. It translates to CASSLDPGGTEAFF.

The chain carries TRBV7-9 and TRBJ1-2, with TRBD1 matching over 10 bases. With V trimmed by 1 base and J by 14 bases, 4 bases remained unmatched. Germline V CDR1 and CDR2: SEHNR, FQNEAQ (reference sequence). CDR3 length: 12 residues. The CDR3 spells CASSLGQGAQTF. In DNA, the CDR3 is TGTGCCAGCAGCTTAGGACAGGGGGCTCAAACCTTC. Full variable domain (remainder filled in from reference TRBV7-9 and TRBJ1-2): DTGVSQNPRHKITKRGQNVTFRCDPISEHNRLYWYRQTLGQGPEFLTYFQNEAQLEKSRLLSDRFSAERPKGSFSTLEIQRTEQGDSAMYLCASSLGQGAQTFGSGTRLTVV.

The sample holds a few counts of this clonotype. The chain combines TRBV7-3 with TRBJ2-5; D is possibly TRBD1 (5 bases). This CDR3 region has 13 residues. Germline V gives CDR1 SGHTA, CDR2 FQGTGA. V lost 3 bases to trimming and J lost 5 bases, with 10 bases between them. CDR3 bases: TGTGCCAGCAGCTTTTCAGGGTCGGAGACCCAGTACTTC. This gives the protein CASSFSGSETQYF.

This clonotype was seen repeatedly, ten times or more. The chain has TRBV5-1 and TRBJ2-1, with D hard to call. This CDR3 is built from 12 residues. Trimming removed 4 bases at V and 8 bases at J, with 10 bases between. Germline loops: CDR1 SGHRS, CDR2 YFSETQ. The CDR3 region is CASSLRGYEQFF. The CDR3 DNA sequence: TGCGCCAGCAGCCTTCGAGGATATGAGCAGTTCTTC.

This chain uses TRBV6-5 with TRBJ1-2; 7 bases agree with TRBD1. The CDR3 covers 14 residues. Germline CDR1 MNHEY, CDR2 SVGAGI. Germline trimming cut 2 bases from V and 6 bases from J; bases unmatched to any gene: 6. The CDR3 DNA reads TGTGCCAGCAGTTACACGCGGGACAGAGATGGCTACACCTTC. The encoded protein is CASSYTRDRDGYTF.

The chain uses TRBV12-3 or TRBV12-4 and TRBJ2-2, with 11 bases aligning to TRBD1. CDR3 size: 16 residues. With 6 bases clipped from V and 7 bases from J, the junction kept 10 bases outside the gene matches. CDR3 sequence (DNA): TGTGCCAGCAGGACGGGGGACAGGGGGTTCGTCGGGGAGCTGTTTTTT. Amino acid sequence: CASRTGDRGFVGELFF.

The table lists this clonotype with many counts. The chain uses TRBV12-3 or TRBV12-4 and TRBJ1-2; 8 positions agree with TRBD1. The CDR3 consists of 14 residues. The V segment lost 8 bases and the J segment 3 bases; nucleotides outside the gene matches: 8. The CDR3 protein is CASLQGAQDYGYTF. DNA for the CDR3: TGTGCCAGCCTTCAGGGGGCTCAGGACTATGGCTACACCTTC.

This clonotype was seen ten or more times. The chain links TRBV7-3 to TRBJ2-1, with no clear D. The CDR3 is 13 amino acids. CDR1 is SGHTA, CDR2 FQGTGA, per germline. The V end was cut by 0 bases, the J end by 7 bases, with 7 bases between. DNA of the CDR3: TGTGCCAGCAGCTTAACGTTAGGTAATGAGCAGTTCTTC. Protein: CASSLTLGNEQFF. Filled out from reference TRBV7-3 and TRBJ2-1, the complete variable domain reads GAGVSQTPSNKVTEKGKYVELRCDPISGHTALYWYRQSLGQGPEFLIYFQGTGAADDSGLPNDRFFAVRPEGSVSTLKIQRTERGDSAVYLCASSLTLGNEQFFGPGTRLTVL.

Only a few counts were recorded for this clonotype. The CDR3 DNA reads as TGCAGTGCGAAAGGACTAGCGGACAATGAGCAGTTCTTC. This sequence encodes CSAKGLADNEQFF. The rearrangement uses TRBV20-1 and TRBJ2-1, with 10 bases matching TRBD2. The CDR3 totals 13 residues. V lost 6 bases, J lost 5 bases, and 4 bases stayed unmatched. Germline V CDR1 and CDR2: DFQATT, SNEGSKA (reference sequence).

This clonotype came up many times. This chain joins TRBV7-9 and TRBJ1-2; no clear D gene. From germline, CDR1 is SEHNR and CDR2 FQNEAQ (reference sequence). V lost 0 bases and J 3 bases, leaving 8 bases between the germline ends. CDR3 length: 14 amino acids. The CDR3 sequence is CASSLAGSDYGYTF. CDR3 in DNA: TGTGCCAGCAGCTTAGCTGGCAGCGACTATGGCTACACCTTC.

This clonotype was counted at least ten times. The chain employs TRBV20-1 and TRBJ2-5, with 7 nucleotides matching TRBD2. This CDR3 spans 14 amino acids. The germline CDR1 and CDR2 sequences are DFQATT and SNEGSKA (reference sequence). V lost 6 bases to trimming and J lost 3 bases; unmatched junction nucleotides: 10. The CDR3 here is CSAPRPAGKETQYF. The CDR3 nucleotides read TGCAGTGCCCCCAGGCCAGCGGGGAAAGAGACCCAGTACTTC.

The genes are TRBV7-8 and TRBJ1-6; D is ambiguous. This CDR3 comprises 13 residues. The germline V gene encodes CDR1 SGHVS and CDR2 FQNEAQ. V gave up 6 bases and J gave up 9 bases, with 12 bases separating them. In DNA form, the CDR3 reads TGTGCCAGCAGACTCCAAGAAATTTCACCCCTCCACTTT. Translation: CASRLQEISPLHF.

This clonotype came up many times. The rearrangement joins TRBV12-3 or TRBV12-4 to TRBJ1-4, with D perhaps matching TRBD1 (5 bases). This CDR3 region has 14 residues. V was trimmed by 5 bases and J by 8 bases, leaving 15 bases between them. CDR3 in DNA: TGTGCCAGCAGTGACGACAGATTGGGCGAAAAACTGTTTTTT. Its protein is CASSDDRLGEKLFF.

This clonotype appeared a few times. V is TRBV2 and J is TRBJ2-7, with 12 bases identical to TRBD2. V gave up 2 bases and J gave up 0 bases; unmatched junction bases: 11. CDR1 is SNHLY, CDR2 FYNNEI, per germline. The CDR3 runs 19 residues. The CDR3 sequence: CASSEIRSRTSGISYEQYF. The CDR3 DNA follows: TGTGCCAGCAGTGAAATAAGAAGCCGGACTAGCGGGATCTCCTACGAGCAGTACTTC.